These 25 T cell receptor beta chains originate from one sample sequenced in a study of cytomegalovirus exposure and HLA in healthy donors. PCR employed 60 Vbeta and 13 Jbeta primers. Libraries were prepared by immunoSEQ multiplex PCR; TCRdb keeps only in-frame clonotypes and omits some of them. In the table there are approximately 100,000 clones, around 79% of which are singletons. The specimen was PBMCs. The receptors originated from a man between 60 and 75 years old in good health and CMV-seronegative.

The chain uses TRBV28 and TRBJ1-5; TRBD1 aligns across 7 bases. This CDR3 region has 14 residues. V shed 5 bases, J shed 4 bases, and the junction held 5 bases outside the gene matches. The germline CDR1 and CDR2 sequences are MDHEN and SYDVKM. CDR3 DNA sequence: TGTGCCAGCAGTCCTTCGACAGGGAATCAGCCCCAGCATTTT. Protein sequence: CASSPSTGNQPQHF.

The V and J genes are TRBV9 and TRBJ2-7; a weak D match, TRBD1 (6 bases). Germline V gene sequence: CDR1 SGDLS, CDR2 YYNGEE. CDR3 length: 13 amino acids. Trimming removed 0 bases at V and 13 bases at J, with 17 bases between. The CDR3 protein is CASSVEVAGVSYF. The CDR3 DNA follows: TGTGCCAGCAGCGTAGAGGTGGCAGGGGTTAGTTACTTC.

Here the CDR3 DNA reads TGTGCCAGCAGCACTTTTTCCTATTCTGTCCCTTCTGGAAACACCATATATTTT. Its protein is CASSTFSYSVPSGNTIYF. The chain is built from TRBV5-6 and TRBJ1-3; no clear D. Between the trimmed V and J ends, which lost 4 bases and 1 base, there was a span of 21 bases. Germline V gene sequence: CDR1 SGHDT, CDR2 YYEEEE. The CDR3 runs to 18 residues.

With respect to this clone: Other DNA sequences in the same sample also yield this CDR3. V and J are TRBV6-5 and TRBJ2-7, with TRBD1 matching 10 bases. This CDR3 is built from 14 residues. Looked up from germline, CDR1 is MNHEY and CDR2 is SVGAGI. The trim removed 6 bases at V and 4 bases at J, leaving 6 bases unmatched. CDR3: CASSRDRGLYEQYF. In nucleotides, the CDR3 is TGTGCCAGCAGCCGCGACAGGGGGCTATACGAGCAGTACTTC.

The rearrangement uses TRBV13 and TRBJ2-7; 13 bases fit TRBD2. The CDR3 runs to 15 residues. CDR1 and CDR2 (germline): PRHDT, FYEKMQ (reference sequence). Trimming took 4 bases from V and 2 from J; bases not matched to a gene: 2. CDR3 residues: CASSSGLAGAYEQYF. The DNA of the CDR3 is TGTGCCAGCAGCTCCGGACTAGCGGGGGCCTACGAGCAGTACTTC.

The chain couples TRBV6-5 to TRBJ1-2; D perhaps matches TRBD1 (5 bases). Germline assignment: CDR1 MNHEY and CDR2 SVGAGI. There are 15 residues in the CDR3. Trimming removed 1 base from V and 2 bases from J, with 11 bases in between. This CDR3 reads CASSYWGGSNYGYTF. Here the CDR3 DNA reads TGTGCCAGCAGTTACTGGGGGGGGTCAAACTATGGCTACACCTTC.

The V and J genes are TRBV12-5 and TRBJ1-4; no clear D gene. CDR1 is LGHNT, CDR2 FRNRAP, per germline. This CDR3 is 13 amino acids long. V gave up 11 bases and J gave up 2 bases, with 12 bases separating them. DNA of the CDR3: TGTGCTGCTAACGACGGGACTAATGAAAAACTGTTTTTT. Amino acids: CAANDGTNEKLFF.

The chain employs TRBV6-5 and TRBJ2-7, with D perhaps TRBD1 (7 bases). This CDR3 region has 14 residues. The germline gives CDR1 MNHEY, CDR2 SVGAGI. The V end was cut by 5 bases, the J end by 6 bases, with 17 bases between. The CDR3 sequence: CASSPGQTRSEQYV. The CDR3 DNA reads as TGTGCCAGCAGTCCGGGACAGACTAGAAGCGAGCAGTACGTC.

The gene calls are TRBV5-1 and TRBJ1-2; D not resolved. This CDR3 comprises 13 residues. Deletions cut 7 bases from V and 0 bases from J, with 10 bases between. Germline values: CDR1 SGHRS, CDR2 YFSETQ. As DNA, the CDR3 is TGCGCCAGCGGTAGCCAAGCTAACTATGGCTACACCTTC. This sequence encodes CASGSQANYGYTF.

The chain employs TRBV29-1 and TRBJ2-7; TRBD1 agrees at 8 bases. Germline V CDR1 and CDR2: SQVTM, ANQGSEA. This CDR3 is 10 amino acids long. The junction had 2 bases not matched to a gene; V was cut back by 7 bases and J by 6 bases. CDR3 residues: CSADRGEQYV. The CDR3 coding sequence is TGCAGCGCCGACAGGGGCGAGCAGTACGTC.

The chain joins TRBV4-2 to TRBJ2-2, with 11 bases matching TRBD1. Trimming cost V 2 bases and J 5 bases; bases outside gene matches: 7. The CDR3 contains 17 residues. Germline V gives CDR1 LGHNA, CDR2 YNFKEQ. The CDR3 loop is CASSQSDRGRITGELFF. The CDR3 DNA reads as TGTGCCAGCAGCCAATCGGACAGGGGGCGAATTACCGGGGAGCTGTTTTTT.

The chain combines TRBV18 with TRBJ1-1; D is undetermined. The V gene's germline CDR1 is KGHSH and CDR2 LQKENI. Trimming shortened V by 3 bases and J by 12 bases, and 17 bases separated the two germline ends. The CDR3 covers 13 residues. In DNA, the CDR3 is TGTGCCAGCTCACCTGCAGGAATTGAAGGCCCTTTCTTT. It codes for CASSPAGIEGPFF.

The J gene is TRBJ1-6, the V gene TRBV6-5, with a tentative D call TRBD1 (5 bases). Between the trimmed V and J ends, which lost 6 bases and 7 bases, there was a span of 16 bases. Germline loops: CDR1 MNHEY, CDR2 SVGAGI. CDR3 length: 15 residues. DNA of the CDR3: TGTGCCAGCAGGTCCGCGGCAGGGCTAAATTCACCCCTCCACTTT. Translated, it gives CASRSAAGLNSPLHF.

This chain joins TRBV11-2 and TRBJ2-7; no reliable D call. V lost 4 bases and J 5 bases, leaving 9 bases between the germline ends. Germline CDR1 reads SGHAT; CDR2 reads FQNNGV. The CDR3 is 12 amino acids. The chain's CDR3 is CASSSTYHEQYV. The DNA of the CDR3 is TGTGCCAGCAGCTCGACTTATCACGAGCAGTACGTC.

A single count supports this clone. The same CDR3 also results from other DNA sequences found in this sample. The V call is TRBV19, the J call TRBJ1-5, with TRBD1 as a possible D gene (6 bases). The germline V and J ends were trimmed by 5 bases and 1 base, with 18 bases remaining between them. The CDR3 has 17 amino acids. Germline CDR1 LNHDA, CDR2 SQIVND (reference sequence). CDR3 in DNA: TGTGCCAGTAGTTCCTATAGGGGGAAGGTAAGCAATCAGCCCCAGCATTTT. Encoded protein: CASSSYRGKVSNQPQHF. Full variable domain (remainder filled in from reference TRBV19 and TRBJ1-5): DGGITQSPKYLFRKEGQNVTLSCEQNLNHDAMYWYRQDPGQGLRLIYYSQIVNDFQKGDIAEGYSVSREKKESFPLTVTSAQKNPTAFYLCASSSYRGKVSNQPQHFGDGTRLSIL.

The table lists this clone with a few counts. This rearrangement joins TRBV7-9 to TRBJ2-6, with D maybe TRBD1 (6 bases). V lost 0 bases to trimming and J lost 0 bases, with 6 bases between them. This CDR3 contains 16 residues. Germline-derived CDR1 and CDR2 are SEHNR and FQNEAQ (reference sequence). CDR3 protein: CASSLARGSGANVLTF. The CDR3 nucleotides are TGTGCCAGCAGCTTAGCCAGGGGCTCTGGGGCCAACGTCCTGACTTTC.

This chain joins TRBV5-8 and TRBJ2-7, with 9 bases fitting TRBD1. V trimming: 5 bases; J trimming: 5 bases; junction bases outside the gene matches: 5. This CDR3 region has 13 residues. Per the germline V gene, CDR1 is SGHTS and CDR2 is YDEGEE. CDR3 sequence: CASSHGTGNEQYF. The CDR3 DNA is TGTGCCAGCAGTCATGGGACAGGGAACGAGCAGTACTTC.

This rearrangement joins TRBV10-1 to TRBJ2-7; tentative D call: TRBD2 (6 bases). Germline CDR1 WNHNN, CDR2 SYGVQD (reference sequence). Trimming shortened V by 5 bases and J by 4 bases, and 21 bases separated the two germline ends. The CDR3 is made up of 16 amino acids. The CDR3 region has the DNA TGCGCCAGCAGTAACGGCTCGGTTCGGGGGAGGTACGAGCAGTACGTC. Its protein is CASSNGSVRGRYEQYV.

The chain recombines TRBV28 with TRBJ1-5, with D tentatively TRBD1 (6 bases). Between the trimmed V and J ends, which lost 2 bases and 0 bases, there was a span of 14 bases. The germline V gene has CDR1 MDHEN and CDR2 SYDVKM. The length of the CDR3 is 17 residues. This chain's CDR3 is CASSLKDRTYSNQPQHF. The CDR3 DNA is TGTGCCAGCAGTTTAAAGGACAGAACATATAGCAATCAGCCCCAGCATTTT.

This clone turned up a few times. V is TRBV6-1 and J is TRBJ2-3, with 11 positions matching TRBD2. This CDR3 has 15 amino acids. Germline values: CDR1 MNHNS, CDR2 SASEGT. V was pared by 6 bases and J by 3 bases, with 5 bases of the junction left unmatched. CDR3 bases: TGTGCCAGCAGCGAGACTAGCGGGGTAACAGATACGCAGTATTTT. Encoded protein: CASSETSGVTDTQYF.

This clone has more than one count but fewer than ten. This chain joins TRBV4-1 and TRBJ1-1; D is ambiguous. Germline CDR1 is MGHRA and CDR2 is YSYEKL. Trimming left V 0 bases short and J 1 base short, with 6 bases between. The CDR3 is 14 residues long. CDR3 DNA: TGCGCCAGCAGCCAAGATTATTCGAACACTGAAGCTTTCTTT. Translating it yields CASSQDYSNTEAFF.

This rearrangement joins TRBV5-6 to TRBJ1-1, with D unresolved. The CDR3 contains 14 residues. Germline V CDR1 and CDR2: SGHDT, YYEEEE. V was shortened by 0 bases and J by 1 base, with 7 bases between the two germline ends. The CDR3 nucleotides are TGTGCCAGCAGCTTGGGGAGGCCGAACACTGAAGCTTTCTTT. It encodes CASSLGRPNTEAFF.

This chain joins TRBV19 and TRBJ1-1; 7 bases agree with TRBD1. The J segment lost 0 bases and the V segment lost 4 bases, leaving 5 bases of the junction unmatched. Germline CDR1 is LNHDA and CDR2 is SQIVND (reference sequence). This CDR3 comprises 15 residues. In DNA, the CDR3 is TGTGCCAGTAGTACAGGGGGTCGTCTGAACACTGAAGCTTTCTTT. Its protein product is CASSTGGRLNTEAFF.

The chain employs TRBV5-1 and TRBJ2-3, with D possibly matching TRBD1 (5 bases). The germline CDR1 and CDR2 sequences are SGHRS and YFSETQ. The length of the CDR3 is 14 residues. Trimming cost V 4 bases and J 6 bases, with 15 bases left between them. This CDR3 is CASSLGQKGDTQYF. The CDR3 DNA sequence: TGCGCCAGCAGCCTAGGACAAAAGGGGGATACGCAGTATTTT.

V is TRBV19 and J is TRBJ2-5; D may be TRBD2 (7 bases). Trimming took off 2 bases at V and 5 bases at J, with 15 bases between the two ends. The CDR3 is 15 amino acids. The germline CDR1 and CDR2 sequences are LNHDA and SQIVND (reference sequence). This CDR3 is CASSISRGALETQYF. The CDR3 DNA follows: TGTGCCAGTAGTATATCCCGGGGGGCGTTGGAGACCCAGTACTTC.